Here is one TCR beta chain with its context. The data originate from a study of blood T cells in healthy people across ages. CDR1 and CDR2 (germline): SGHDT, YYEEEE. This CDR3 has 15 amino acids. Deletions cut 7 bases from V and 1 base from J, with 14 bases between. The authors ran a second PCR of 7 to 11 cycles using a sample-barcoded 5' primer and a J-beta primer mix. Template switching added a 12-random-nucleotide identifier to every cDNA molecule. Each CDR3 protein gets one entry after TCRdb re-called the 5' RACE reads with MiXCR. This table holds roughly 800,000 distinct CDR3 sequences, about 37% found once.

This sequence was found in a man between 18 and 35 years old in good health. Material: blood. This sequence joins TRBV5-6 and TRBJ2-2; D is perhaps TRBD1 (5 bases). The CDR3 reads CASGYRSLNTGELFF. In nucleotides, the CDR3 is TGTGCCAGCGGTTACAGGTCTCTGAACACCGGGGAGCTGTTTTTT. The variable domain in full, completed from reference TRBV5-6 and TRBJ2-2, reads DAGVTQSPTHLIKTRGQQVTLRCSPKSGHDTVSWYQQALGQGPQFIFQYYEEEERQRGNFPDRFSGHQFPNYSSELNVNALLLGDSALYLCASGYRSLNTGELFFGEGSRLTVL.